The 16 T cell receptor beta chains listed next were all sequenced from one sample in a study of control samples from healthy donors and cancer patients. Libraries were prepared by immunoSEQ multiplex PCR; TCRdb keeps only in-frame clonotypes and omits some of them. The sample shows about 140,000 clones, over 85% of them seen only once. The specimen was blood. All receptors come from a man aged 25-45 years in good health.

The CDR3 sequence is CASTRQGGGNTIYF. For the CDR3, the DNA is TGTGCCAGCACCCGTCAGGGTGGTGGAAACACCATATATTTT. The rearrangement joins TRBV6-5 to TRBJ1-3, with a tentative D call TRBD1 (5 bases). Germline V gene data show CDR1 as MNHEY and CDR2 as SVGAGI. This CDR3 region has 14 residues. Trimming removed 7 bases from V and 3 bases from J, with 13 bases in between.

The rearrangement links TRBV14 to TRBJ1-2; D call uncertain. Trimming took off 0 bases at V and 6 bases at J, with 5 bases between the two ends. Germline V lookup: CDR1 SGHDN, CDR2 FVKESK. The CDR3 runs to 12 residues. CDR3 residues: CASSQDGDGYTF. The CDR3 DNA reads as TGTGCCAGCAGCCAAGACGGGGATGGCTACACCTTC.

This clone has a single count. This chain links TRBV14 with TRBJ2-7, with 14 bases aligning to TRBD2. Trimming removed 3 bases from V and 6 bases from J; junction bases left unmatched: 4. This CDR3 has 15 amino acids. Germline loops: CDR1 SGHDN, CDR2 FVKESK. The CDR3 region has the DNA TGTGCCAGCAGCCAGAGACTAGCGGGAGGGGGCGAGCAGTACTTC. Translation gives CASSQRLAGGGEQYF.

This chain connects TRBV24-1 to TRBJ2-2; 7 nucleotides align to TRBD1. This CDR3 region has 14 residues. Germline trimming cut 7 bases from V and 1 base from J; bases unmatched to any gene: 2. CDR1 and CDR2 from the germline V gene are KGHDR and SFDVKD. CDR3 in DNA: TGTGCCACCAGAACAGGGGAGAACACCGGGGAGCTGTTTTTT. Protein: CATRTGENTGELFF.

This chain uses TRBV7-9 with TRBJ1-3; D gene unclear. The CDR3 extends over 15 amino acids. Trimming took 4 bases from V and 4 from J, leaving 14 bases between them. Germline V gene data show CDR1 as SEHNR and CDR2 as FQNEAQ (reference sequence). CDR3: CASSSGGLGGNTIYF. The CDR3 nucleotides read TGTGCCAGCAGCTCGGGTGGGCTAGGAGGAAACACCATATATTTT.

This clone was counted once. The chain links TRBV6-6 to TRBJ2-1; 12 bases fit TRBD2. J gave up 8 bases and V 2 bases, and 7 bases lay outside the gene matches. The CDR3 sequence is 16 residues long. Germline V gene sequence: CDR1 MNHNY, CDR2 SVGAGI (reference sequence). CDR3 nucleotides: TGTGCCAGCAGTTACCCGACTAGCGGGAGTTGGGATGAGCAGTTCTTC. This gives the protein CASSYPTSGSWDEQFF.

This rearrangement joins TRBV28 to TRBJ2-5, with TRBD2 identical over 9 bases. The DNA matches TRBJ2-7 better at its end, which makes the J call doubtful. The CDR3 sequence is 15 residues long. Germline V gene lookup returns CDR1 MDHEN and CDR2 SYDVKM. In DNA, the CDR3 is TGTGCCAGCACCGCGCGGGGGGGCTTCAGCGTCGAGCAGTACTTC. Protein: CASTARGGFSVEQYF.

The rearrangement joins TRBV9 to TRBJ2-3; possibly TRBD2 for D (5 bases). Trimming shortened V by 2 bases and J by 1 base, and 14 bases separated the two germline ends. The CDR3 extends over 16 amino acids. The germline CDR1 and CDR2 sequences are SGDLS and YYNGEE. CDR3 region: CASSVLAAKGTDTQYF. CDR3 in DNA: TGTGCCAGCAGCGTCCTAGCCGCTAAGGGCACAGATACGCAGTATTTT.

Here the CDR3 reads CSASGVGSPAGADTQYF. Here the CDR3 DNA reads TGCAGTGCCAGTGGAGTAGGGTCCCCCGCTGGTGCAGATACGCAGTATTTT. The chain has TRBV20-1 and TRBJ2-3; D gene uncertain. The CDR3 has 17 residues. The germline V gene has CDR1 DFQATT and CDR2 SNEGSKA (reference sequence). Trimming cost V 6 bases and J 4 bases, with 26 bases left between them.

The chain combines TRBV2 with TRBJ1-5; D uncertain. With 4 bases removed from V and 5 bases from J, the gap between germline ends came to 15 bases. Germline V CDR1 and CDR2: SNHLY, FYNNEI. The CDR3 extends over 15 amino acids. This chain's CDR3 is CASSGVGLRDQPQHF. The CDR3 DNA sequence: TGTGCCAGCAGTGGCGTAGGGTTAAGGGATCAGCCCCAGCATTTT.

The V gene is TRBV14, the J gene TRBJ2-3; D is possibly TRBD1 (5 bases). Germline values: CDR1 SGHDN, CDR2 FVKESK. Trimming took 5 bases from V and 1 from J, leaving 19 bases between them. CDR3 length equals 17 residues. The CDR3 region is CASSATGIARGTDTQYF. CDR3 DNA: TGTGCCAGCAGCGCCACAGGCATCGCAAGGGGCACAGATACGCAGTATTTT.

The rearrangement links TRBV15 to TRBJ1-1; no clear D. From germline, CDR1 is LNHNV and CDR2 YYDKDF (reference sequence). Trimming took off 3 bases at V and 0 bases at J, with 5 bases between the two ends. The length of the CDR3 is 13 residues. CDR3 DNA: TGTGCCACCAGCAGCGGAATGAACACTGAAGCTTTCTTT. This sequence encodes CATSSGMNTEAFF.

The rearrangement uses TRBV19 and TRBJ1-2; D is possibly TRBD1 (5 bases). The V gene lost 6 bases and the J gene lost 6 bases, with 5 bases spanning the gap. The germline CDR1 and CDR2 sequences are LNHDA and SQIVND (reference sequence). There are 10 residues in the CDR3. The CDR3: CASRQDGYTF. The CDR3 DNA reads as TGTGCCAGTAGACAGGATGGCTACACCTTC.

The chain has TRBV27 and TRBJ2-1; 14 bases fit TRBD2. After removal of 5 bases from V and 4 bases from J, the junction contained 4 bases not matched to a gene. CDR1 MNHEY and CDR2 SMNVEV come from the germline V gene (reference sequence). This CDR3 has 16 residues. The CDR3: CASSPTSGRGYNEQFF. The CDR3 DNA is TGTGCCAGCAGTCCGACTAGCGGGAGGGGGTACAATGAGCAGTTCTTC.

V usage is TRBV2 and J usage is TRBJ2-1, with D perhaps TRBD2 (5 bases). The germline V gene has CDR1 SNHLY and CDR2 FYNNEI. V lost 7 bases and J lost 2, with 15 bases in between. The CDR3 runs to 15 residues. As DNA, the CDR3 is TGTGCCAGCAAATTCGACGGGGAAACCTACAATGAGCAGTTCTTC. The encoded protein is CASKFDGETYNEQFF.

The J gene is TRBJ1-1, the V gene TRBV5-1, with D perhaps TRBD1 (6 bases). Germline V gene lookup returns CDR1 SGHRS and CDR2 YFSETQ. Trimming shortened V by 2 bases and J by 3 bases, and 8 bases separated the two germline ends. The CDR3 length is 13 residues. This CDR3 reads CASSLQGYTEAFF. CDR3 nucleotide sequence: TGCGCCAGCAGCTTACAGGGTTACACTGAAGCTTTCTTT.